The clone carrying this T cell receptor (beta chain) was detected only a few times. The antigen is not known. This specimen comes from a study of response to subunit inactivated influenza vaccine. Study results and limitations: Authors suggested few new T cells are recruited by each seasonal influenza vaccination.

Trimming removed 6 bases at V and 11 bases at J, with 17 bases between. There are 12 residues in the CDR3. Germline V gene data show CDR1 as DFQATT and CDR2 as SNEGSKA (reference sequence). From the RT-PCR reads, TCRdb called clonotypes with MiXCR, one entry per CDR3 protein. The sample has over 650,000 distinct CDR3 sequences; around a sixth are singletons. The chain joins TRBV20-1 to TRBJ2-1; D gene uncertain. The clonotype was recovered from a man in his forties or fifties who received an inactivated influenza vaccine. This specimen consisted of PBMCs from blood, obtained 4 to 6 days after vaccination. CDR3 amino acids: CSATGRQLQQFF. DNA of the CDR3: TGCAGTGCAACCGGACGGCAATTGCAGCAGTTCTTC.